This paragraph reports one T cell receptor beta chain. Its antigen is unknown. These data originate in a study of T-cell memory formation after mild COVID-19. At the level of the study: Largely donor-specific sequence clusters came from two donors.

TCRdb passed the 5' RACE reads through MiXCR, listing each CDR3 protein once. Here the sample spans fewer than 700,000 distinct CDR3 sequences, about 20% being singletons. Regarding the study as a whole: Contracting CD4+ clones were located mainly in CM and EM, and CD8+ clones in EMRA. The appearance of some responding clones in pre-infection memory suggested that cross-reactive memory joined.

From germline, CDR1 is SGHAT and CDR2 FQNNGV. The V end was cut by 1 base, the J end by 1 base, with 13 bases between. The CDR3 has 16 residues. The chain is built from TRBV11-2 and TRBJ2-5; no definite D call. This clonotype originated in an adult woman who had mild COVID-19 (a few samples of this study predate the infection). Cell type and time point are not known. Source material: PBMCs or a T cell subset sorted from them (not recorded which). CDR3 coding DNA: TGTGCCAGCAGCTTAGCCGGTAGGGCTTCCCAAGAGACCCAGTACTTC. Translating it yields CASSLAGRASQETQYF.